A few counts support the clone carrying this T cell receptor beta chain. The V segment lost 4 bases and the J segment 8 bases; nucleotides outside the gene matches: 4. The CDR3 runs to 13 residues. Germline CDR1 and CDR2: LNHDA and SQIVND (reference sequence). This sample stems from a study of regulatory T cells in long-lasting Graves disease. Time point given: newly diagnosed GD, antithyroid drugs for less than 3 months. Generation of the TCR library employed RNA extracted from PBMCs. Library construction for TCR beta used iRepertoire HTBI primers and Arm-PCR of CDR3 regions. TCRdb redid the calling of the multiplex PCR reads with MiXCR, one entry per CDR3 protein. The sample contains hundreds of thousands of distinct CDR3 sequences, 15% to 20% of which appear only once. This same sample was also taken into another study, of T cells in Graves' hyperthyroidism and ophthalmopathy. From that study: Researchers found most expanded thyroid clonotypes above 0.001 in blood as well.

The starting material was peripheral blood mononuclear cells (PBMCs), obtained at new diagnosis, from a patient treated with antithyroid drugs. The receptor comes from a woman in her forties or fifties with Graves disease. This chain uses TRBV19 with TRBJ1-5; 8 bases match TRBD1. The CDR3 nucleotides read TGTGCCAGTAGTAGACAGGGGCTGAAGCCCCAGCATTTT. This translates into CASSRQGLKPQHF.